This T cell receptor beta chain was identified in a study of patients and donors after allogeneic stem cell transplantation. TCRdb ran MiXCR on the RT-PCR reads and lists one entry per CDR3 protein. The data contain about 28,000 distinct CDR3 sequences, around 6.8% of them singletons. At least ten counts were recorded for this clonotype. The CDR3 loop spans 13 amino acids. V dropped 5 bases and J dropped 6 bases, with 13 bases sitting between them. Germline CDR1 SGHAT, CDR2 FQNNGV. The chain employs TRBV11-2 and TRBJ1-2; possible D gene TRBD1, 5 bases. The clonotype originates from a human donor who was either an allogeneic HSCT recipient or a stem cell or donor lymphocyte infusion donor (not recorded which). It is not recorded whose cells these are; they may come from a transplant donor. Input material: blood, either unsorted or a sorted T cell fraction (not recorded which). The CDR3: CASSPQGTNGYTF. CDR3 DNA: TGTGCCAGCAGCCCCCAGGGAACTAATGGCTACACCTTC.